The clone carrying this T cell receptor (beta chain) was recorded many times. No antigen is known for it. The CDR3 contains 15 residues. Trimming cost V 4 bases and J 0 bases, with 16 bases left between them. The germline V gene has CDR1 SQVTM and CDR2 ANQGSEA. These data originate in a study of early T cells in non-severe SARS-CoV-2 infection. Study-level background: The chains were unpaired, and the sequenced material was bulk RNA from unsorted whole blood. Study results and caveats: Comparison of clonotypes with VDJdb favored anti-spike CD8 responses while missing private and CD4 specificities.

The TCR library protocol was used to attach unique molecular identifiers. These identifiers were attached to individual cDNA molecules. TCRdb called the 5' RACE reads again in MiXCR, with one record for every CDR3 protein. The table lists 60,000 to 70,000 distinct CDR3 sequences, 5.9% of them singletons. The material was whole blood, obtained at baseline. V usage is TRBV29-1 and J usage is TRBJ2-7, with D maybe TRBD2 (7 bases). This sequence originates from an adult who was a healthcare worker with PCR-confirmed SARS-CoV-2 infection or an uninfected control (not recorded which). The CDR3 region has the DNA TGCAGCGTTGCCGGGGGGCTTTTGAGCTCCTACGAGCAGTACTTC. It yields the protein CSVAGGLLSSYEQYF.